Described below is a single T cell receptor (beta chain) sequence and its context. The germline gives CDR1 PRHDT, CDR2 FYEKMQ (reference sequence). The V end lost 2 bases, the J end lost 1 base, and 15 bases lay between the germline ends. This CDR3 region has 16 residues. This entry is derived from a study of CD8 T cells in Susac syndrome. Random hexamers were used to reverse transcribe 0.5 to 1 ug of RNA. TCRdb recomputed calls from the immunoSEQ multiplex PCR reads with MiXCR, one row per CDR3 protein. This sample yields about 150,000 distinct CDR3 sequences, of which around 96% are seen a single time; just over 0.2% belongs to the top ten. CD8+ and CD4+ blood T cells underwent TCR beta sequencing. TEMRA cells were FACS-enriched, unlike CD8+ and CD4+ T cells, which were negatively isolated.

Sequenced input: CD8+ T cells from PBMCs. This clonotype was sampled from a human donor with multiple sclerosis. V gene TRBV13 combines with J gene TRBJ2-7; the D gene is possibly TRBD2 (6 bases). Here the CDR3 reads CASSLMQRVASYEQYF. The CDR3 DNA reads TGTGCCAGCAGCTTAATGCAGCGGGTGGCATCCTACGAGCAGTACTTC.